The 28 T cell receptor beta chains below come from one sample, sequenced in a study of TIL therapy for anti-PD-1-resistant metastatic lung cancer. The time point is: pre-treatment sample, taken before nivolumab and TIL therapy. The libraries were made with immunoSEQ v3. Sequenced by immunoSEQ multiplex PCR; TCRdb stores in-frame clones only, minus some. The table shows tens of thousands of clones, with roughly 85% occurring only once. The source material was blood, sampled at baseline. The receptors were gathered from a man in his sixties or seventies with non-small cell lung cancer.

CDR3 protein: CASSSRDSPHEKLFF. CDR3 nucleotide sequence: TGTGCCAGCAGCTCAAGGGACAGCCCCCATGAAAAACTGTTTTTT. The V call is TRBV7-9, the J call TRBJ1-4; TRBD1 aligns across 7 bases. The CDR3 consists of 15 residues. Germline V gene sequence: CDR1 SEHNR, CDR2 FQNEAQ (reference sequence). The ends lost 4 bases at V and 6 bases at J; junction bases unmatched: 8.

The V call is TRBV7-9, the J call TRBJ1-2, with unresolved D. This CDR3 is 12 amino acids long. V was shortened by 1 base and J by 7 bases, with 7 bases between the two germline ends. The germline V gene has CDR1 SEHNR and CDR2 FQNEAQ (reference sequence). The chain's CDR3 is CASSLDRGGYTF. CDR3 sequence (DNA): TGTGCCAGCAGCTTAGATCGGGGTGGCTACACCTTC.

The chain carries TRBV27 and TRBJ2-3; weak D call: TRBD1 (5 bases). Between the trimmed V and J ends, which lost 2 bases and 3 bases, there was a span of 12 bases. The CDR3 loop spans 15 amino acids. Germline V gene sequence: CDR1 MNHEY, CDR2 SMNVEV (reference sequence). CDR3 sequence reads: CASSLSRAGTDTQYF. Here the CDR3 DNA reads TGTGCCAGCAGTTTAAGCAGGGCCGGTACAGATACGCAGTATTTT.

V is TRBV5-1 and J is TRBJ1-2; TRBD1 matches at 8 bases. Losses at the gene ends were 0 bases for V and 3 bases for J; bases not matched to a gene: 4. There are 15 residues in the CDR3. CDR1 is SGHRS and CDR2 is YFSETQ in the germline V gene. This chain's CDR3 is CASSLGAGGDYGYTF. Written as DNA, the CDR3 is TGCGCCAGCAGCTTGGGGGCAGGGGGCGACTATGGCTACACCTTC.

The CDR3: CASSLNVAGQGNEQYF. The CDR3, as DNA: TGCGCCAGCAGCTTGAATGTTGCAGGACAGGGGAACGAGCAGTACTTC. J is TRBJ2-7 and V is TRBV5-1; 9 bases are a match to TRBD1. With 1 base clipped from V and 5 bases from J, the junction kept 10 bases outside the gene matches. The CDR3 covers 16 residues. Germline V gene sequence: CDR1 SGHRS, CDR2 YFSETQ. The entire variable domain, with the rest obtained from reference TRBV5-1 and TRBJ2-7, is as follows: KAGVTQTPRYLIKTRGQQVTLSCSPISGHRSVSWYQQTPGQGLQFLFEYFSETQRNKGNFPGRFSGRQFSNSRSEMNVSTLELGDSALYLCASSLNVAGQGNEQYFGPGTRLTVT.

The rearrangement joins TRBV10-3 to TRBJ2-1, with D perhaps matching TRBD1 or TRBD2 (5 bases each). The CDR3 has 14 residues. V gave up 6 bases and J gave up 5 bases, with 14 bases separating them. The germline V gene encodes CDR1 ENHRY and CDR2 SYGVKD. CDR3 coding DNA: TGTGCCATCAGCCCGGGACCCCCCCACAATGAGCAGTTCTTC. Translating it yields CAISPGPPHNEQFF.

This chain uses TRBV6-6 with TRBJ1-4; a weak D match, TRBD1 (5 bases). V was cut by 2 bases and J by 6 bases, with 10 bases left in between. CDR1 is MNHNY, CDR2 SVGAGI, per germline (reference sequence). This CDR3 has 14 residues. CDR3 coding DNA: TGTGCCAGCAGTTACGGTCAGGGTGATGAAAAACTGTTTTTT. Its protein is CASSYGQGDEKLFF.

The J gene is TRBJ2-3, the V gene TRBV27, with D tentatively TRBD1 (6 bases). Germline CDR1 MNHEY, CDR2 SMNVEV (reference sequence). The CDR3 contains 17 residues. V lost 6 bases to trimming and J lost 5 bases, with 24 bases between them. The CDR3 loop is CASSPFFPRGKRDTQYF. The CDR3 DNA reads TGTGCCAGCAGCCCCTTTTTCCCGAGGGGGAAACGAGATACGCAGTATTTT.

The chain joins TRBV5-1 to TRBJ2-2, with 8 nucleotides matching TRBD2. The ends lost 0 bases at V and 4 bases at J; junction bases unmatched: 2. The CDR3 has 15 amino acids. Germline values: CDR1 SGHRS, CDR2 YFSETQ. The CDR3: CASSLGLAGTGELFF. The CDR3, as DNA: TGCGCCAGCAGCTTGGGGCTAGCGGGCACCGGGGAGCTGTTTTTT.

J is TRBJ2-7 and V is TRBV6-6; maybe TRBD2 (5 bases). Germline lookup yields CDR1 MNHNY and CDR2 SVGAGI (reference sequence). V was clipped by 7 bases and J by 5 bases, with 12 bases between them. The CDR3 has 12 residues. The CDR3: CASIGERDEQYF. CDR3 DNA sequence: TGTGCCAGCATTGGAGAGAGGGACGAGCAGTACTTC.

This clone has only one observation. For the CDR3, the DNA is TGTGCCAGCCGAGACACAGGGGACCCCAATCAGCCCCAGCATTTT. This sequence encodes CASRDTGDPNQPQHF. The chain combines TRBV2 with TRBJ1-5; 7 bases agree with TRBD1. This CDR3 comprises 15 residues. V was clipped by 8 bases and J by 3 bases; unmatched bases: 10. Germline V lookup: CDR1 SNHLY, CDR2 FYNNEI.

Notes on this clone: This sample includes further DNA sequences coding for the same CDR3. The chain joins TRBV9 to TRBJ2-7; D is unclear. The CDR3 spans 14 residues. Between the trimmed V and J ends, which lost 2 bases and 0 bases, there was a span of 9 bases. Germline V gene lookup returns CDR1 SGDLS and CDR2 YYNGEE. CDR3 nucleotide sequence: TGTGCCAGCAGCGTTGGGCAGAGCTCCTACGAGCAGTACTTC. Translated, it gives CASSVGQSSYEQYF.

In nucleotides, the CDR3 is TGTGCCAGCAGTTACGGGATGTCATTCAACGGCGAGCAGTACTTC. Encoded protein: CASSYGMSFNGEQYF. V usage is TRBV6-5 and J usage is TRBJ2-7; D not certain. The V end lost 2 bases, the J end lost 6 bases, and 17 bases lay between the germline ends. The CDR3 is 15 residues long. The V gene's germline CDR1 is MNHEY and CDR2 SVGAGI.

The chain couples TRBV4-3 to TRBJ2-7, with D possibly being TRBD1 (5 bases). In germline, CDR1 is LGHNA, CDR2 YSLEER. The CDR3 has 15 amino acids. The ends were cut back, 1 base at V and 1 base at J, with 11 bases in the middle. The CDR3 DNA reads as TGCGCCAGCAGCCAAGCTCTAGGGGTTTCCTACGAGCAGTACTTC. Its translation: CASSQALGVSYEQYF.

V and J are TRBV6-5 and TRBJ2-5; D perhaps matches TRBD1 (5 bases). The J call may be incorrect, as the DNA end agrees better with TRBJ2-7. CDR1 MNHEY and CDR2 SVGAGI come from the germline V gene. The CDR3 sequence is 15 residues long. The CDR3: CASSYSYRTSYEQYF. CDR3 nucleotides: TGTGCCAGCAGTTACTCGTACAGGACCTCCTACGAGCAGTACTTC.

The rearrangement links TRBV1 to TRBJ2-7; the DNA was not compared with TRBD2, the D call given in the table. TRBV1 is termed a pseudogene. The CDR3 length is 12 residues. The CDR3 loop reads CTSSHSGYEQYF. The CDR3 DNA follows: TGCACCAGCAGTCATAGTGGCTACGAGCAGTACTTC.

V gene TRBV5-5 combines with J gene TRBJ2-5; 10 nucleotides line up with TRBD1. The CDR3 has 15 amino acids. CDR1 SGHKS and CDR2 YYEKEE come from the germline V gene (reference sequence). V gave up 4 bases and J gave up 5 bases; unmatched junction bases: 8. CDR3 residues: CASSNMTGGRETQYF. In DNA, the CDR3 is TGTGCCAGCAGCAACATGACAGGGGGCCGGGAGACCCAGTACTTC.

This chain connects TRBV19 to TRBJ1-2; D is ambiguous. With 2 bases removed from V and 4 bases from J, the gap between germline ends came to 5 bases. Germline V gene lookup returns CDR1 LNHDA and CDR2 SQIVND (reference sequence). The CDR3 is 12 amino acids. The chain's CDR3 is CASSISLYGYTF. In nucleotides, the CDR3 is TGTGCCAGTAGTATATCGCTCTATGGCTACACCTTC.

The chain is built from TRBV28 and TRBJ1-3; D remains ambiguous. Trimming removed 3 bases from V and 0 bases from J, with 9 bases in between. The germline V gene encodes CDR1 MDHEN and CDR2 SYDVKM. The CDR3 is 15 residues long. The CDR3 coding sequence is TGTGCCAGCAGTTTTCAGCCGTTCTCTGGAAACACCATATATTTT. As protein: CASSFQPFSGNTIYF.

CDR3 nucleotides: TGTGCCAGCAGTGCCCCCTACGAGCAGTACTTC. Residues: CASSAPYEQYF. The V and J genes are TRBV28 and TRBJ2-7; D is ambiguous. There are 11 residues in the CDR3. CDR1 and CDR2 from the germline V gene are MDHEN and SYDVKM. The germline V and J ends were trimmed by 5 bases and 2 bases, with 4 bases remaining between them. The whole variable domain, filled in from reference TRBV28 and TRBJ2-7, reads DVKVTQSSRYLVKRTGEKVFLECVQDMDHENMFWYRQDPGLGLRLIYFSYDVKMKEKGDIPEGYSVSREKKERFSLILESASTNQTSMYLCASSAPYEQYFGPGTRLTVT.

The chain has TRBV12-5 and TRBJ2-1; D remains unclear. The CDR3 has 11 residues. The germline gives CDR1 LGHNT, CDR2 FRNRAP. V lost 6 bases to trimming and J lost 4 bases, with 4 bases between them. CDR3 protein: CASGQYNEQFF. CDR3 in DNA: TGTGCTAGTGGACAATACAATGAGCAGTTCTTC.

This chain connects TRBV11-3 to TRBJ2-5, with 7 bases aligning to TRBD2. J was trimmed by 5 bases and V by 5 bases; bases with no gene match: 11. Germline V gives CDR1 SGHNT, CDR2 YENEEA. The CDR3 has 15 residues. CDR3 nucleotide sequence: TGTGCCAGCAGCCCCGGGGGGAAACCGGGGGAGACCCAGTACTTC. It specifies CASSPGGKPGETQYF.

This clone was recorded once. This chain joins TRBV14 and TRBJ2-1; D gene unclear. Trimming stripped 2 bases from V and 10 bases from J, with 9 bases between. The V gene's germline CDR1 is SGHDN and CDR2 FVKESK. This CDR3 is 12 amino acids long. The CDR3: CASSQTRAEQFF. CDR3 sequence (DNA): TGTGCCAGCAGCCAAACCCGGGCGGAGCAGTTCTTC. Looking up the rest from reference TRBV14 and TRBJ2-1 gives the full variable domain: EAGVTQFPSHSVIEKGQTVTLRCDPISGHDNLYWYRRVMGKEIKFLLHFVKESKQDESGMPNNRFLAERTGGTYSTLKVQPAELEDSGVYFCASSQTRAEQFFGPGTRLTVL.

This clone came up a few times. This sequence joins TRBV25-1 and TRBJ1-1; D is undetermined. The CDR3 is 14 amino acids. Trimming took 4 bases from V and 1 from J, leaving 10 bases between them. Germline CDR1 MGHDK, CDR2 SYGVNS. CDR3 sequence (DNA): TGTGCCAGCAGTGGACGACTCCGGAACACTGAAGCTTTCTTT. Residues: CASSGRLRNTEAFF.

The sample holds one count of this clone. The DNA for the CDR3 is TGCGCCAGCAATCAGGACAGGGAGTCTTACAATGAGCAGTTCTTC. Amino acids: CASNQDRESYNEQFF. J is TRBJ2-1 and V is TRBV5-1; TRBD1 agrees at 8 bases. Unmatched junction bases numbered 9, after V lost 6 bases and J lost 4 bases. Germline V gene lookup returns CDR1 SGHRS and CDR2 YFSETQ. There are 15 residues in the CDR3.

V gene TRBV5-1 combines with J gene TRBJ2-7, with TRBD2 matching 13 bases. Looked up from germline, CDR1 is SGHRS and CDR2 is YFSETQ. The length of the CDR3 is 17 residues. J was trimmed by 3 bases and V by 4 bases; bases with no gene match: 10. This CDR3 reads CASSRGLAGAQFYEQYF. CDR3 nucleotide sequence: TGCGCCAGCAGCAGAGGACTAGCGGGGGCCCAATTCTACGAGCAGTACTTC.

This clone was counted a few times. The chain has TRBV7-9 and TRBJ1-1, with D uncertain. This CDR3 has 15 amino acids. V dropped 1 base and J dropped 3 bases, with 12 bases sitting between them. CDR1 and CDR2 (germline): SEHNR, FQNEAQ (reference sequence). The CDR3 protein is CASSLGRQRDTEAFF. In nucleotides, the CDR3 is TGTGCCAGCAGCTTAGGTAGGCAGCGGGACACTGAAGCTTTCTTT. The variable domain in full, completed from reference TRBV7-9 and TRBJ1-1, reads DTGVSQNPRHKITKRGQNVTFRCDPISEHNRLYWYRQTLGQGPEFLTYFQNEAQLEKSRLLSDRFSAERPKGSFSTLEIQRTEQGDSAMYLCASSLGRQRDTEAFFGQGTRLTVV.

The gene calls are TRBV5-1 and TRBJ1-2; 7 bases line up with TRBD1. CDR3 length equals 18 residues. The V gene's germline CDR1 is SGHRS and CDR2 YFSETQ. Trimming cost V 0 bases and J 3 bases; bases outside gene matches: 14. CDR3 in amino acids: CASSLALFDRASDYGYTF. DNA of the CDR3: TGCGCCAGCAGCTTGGCCCTATTTGACAGGGCGAGTGACTATGGCTACACCTTC.